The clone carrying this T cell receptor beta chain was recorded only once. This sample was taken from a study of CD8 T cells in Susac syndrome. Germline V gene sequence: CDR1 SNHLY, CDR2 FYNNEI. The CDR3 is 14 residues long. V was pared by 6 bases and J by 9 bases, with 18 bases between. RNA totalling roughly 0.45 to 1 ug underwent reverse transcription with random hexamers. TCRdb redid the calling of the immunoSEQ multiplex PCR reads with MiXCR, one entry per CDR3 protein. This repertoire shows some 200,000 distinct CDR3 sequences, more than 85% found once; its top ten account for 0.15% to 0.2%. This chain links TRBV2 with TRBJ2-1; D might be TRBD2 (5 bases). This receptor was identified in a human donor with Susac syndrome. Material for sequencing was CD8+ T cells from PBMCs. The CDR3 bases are TGTGCCAGCAGGGCAACGGACTCCAACACTGAGCAGTTCTTC. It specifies CASRATDSNTEQFF.